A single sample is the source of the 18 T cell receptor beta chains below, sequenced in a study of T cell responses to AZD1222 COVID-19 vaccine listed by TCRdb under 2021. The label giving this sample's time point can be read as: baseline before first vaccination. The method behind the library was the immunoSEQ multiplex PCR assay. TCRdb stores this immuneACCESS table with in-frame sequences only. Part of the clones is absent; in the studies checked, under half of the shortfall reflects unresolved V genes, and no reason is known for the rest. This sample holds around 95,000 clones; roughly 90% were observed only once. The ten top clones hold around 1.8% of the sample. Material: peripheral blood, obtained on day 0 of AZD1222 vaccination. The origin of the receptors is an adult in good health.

The CDR3 DNA sequence: TGTGCCAGCTCTCCCGATGGAAACACCATATATTTT. It specifies CASSPDGNTIYF. The genes are TRBV18 and TRBJ1-3; D not resolved. The ends were cut back, 6 bases at V and 3 bases at J, with 6 bases in the middle. Germline V gives CDR1 KGHSH, CDR2 LQKENI. The CDR3 has 12 residues.

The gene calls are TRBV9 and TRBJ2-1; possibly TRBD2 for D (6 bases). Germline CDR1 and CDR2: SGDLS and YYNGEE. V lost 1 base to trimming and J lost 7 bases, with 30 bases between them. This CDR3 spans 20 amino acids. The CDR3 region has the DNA TGTGCCAGCAGCGTATCGGTTTCGGGAGCGAGGTCCCACCAGCAGAATGAGCAGTTCTTC. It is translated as CASSVSVSGARSHQQNEQFF.

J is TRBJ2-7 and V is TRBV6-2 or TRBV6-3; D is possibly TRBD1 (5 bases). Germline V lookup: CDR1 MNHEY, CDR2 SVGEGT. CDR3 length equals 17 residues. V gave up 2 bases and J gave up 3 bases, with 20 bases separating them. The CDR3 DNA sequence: TGTGCCAGCAGTTACCCAAAGGGCCAGGGTAGGAACTACGAGCAGTACTTC. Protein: CASSYPKGQGRNYEQYF.

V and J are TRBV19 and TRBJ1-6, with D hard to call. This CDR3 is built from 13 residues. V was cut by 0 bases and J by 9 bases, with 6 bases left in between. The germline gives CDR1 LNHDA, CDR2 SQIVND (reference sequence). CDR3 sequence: CASSIEGGSPLHF. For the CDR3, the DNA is TGTGCCAGTAGTATAGAGGGAGGTTCACCCCTCCACTTT.

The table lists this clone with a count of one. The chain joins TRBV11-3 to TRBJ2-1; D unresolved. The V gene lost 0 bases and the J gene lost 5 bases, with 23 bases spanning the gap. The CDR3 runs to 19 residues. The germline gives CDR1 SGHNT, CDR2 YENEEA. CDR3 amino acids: CASSLDGWAPSTTNNEQFF. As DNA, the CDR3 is TGTGCCAGCAGCTTAGATGGCTGGGCCCCGAGCACAACAAACAATGAGCAGTTCTTC.

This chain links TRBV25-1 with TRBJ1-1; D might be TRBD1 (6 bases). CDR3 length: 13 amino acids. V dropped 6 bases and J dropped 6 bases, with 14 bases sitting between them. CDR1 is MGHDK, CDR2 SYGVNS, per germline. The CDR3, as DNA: TGTGCCAGCAGGGACAGAGAGACAGCTGAAGCTTTCTTT. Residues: CASRDRETAEAFF. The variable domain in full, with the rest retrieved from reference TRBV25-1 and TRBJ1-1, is EADIYQTPRYLVIGTGKKITLECSQTMGHDKMYWYQQDPGMELHLIHYSYGVNSTEKGDLSSESTVSRIRTEHFPLTLESARPSHTSQYLCASRDRETAEAFFGQGTRLTVV.

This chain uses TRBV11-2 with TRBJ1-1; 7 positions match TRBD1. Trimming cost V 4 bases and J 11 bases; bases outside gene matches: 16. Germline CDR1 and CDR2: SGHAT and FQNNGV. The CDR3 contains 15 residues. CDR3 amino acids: CASSSHSSLGRGAFF. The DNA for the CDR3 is TGTGCCAGCAGCTCTCACTCATCGCTCGGCAGGGGGGCTTTCTTT.

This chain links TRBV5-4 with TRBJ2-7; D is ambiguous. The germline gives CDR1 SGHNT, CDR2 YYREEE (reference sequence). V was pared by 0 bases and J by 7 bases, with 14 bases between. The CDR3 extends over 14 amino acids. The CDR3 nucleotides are TGTGCCAGCAGCTTGGCCCGTAGCTTGAGGGAGCAGTACTTC. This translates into CASSLARSLREQYF.

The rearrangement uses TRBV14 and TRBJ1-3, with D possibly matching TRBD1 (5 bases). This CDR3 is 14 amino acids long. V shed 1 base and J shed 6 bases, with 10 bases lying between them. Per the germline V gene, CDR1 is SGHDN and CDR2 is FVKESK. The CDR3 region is CASSQAGTLNTIYF. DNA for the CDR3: TGTGCCAGCAGCCAAGCAGGGACGCTAAACACCATATATTTT.

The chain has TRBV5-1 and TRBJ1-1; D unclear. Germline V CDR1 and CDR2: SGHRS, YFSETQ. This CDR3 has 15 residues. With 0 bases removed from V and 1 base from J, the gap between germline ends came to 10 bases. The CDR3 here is CASSLVEQPNTEAFF. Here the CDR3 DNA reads TGCGCCAGCAGCTTGGTAGAACAGCCGAACACTGAAGCTTTCTTT.

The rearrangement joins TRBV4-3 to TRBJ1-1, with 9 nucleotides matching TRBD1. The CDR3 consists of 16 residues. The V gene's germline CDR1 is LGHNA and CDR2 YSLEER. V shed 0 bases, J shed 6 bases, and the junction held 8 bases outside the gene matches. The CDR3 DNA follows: TGCGCCAGCAGCCAAGATTGGGAACAGGGGGCCGCTGAAGCTTTCTTT. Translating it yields CASSQDWEQGAAEAFF.

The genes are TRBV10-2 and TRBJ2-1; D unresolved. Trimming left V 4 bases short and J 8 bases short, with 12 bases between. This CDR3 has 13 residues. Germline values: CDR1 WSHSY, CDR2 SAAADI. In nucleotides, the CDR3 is TGCGCCAGCAGTGGTACGGCGGCGGATGAGCAGTTCTTC. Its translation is CASSGTAADEQFF.

Here the CDR3 DNA reads TGTGCCAGCAGCCCCTCGACGGGACACCCCAATCAGCCCCAGCATTTT. Translated, it gives CASSPSTGHPNQPQHF. V and J are TRBV7-2 and TRBJ1-5; D may be TRBD1 (6 bases). The CDR3 sequence is 16 residues long. Per germline, CDR1 SGHTA and CDR2 FQGNSA. V lost 5 bases and J lost 3, with 17 bases in between.

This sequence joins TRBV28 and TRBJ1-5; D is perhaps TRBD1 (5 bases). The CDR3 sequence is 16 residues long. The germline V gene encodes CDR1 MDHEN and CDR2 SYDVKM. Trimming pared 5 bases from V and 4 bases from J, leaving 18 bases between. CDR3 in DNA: TGTGCCAGCAGTCTTCTCATGGGGACGGCGAATCAGCCCCAGCATTTT. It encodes CASSLLMGTANQPQHF.

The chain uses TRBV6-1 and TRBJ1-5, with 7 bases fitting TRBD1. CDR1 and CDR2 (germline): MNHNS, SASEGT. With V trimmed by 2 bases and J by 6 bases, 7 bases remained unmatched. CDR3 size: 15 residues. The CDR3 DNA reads TGTGCCAGCAGTGAACATCGGACAGGCGGTCAGCCCCAGCATTTT. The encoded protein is CASSEHRTGGQPQHF.

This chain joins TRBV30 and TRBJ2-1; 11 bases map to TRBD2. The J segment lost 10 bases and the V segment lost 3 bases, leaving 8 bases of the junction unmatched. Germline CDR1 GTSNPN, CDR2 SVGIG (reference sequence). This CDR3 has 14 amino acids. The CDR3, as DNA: TGTGCCTGGAGGCTAGCGGGAGGAGGCGGAGAGCAGTTCTTC. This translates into CAWRLAGGGGEQFF.

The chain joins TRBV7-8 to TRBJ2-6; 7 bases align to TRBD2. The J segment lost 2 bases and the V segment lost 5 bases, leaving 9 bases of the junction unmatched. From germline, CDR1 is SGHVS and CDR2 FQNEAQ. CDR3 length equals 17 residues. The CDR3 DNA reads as TGTGCCAGCAGCCCACCCGGGGGAGGGACTGGGGCCAACGTCCTGACTTTC. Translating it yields CASSPPGGGTGANVLTF.

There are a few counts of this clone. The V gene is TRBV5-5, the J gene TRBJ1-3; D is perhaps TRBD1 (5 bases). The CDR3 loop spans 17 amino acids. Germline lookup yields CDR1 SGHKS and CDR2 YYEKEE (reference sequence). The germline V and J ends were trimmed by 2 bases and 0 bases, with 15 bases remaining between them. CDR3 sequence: CASSFGGGSSSGNTIYF. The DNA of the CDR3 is TGTGCCAGCAGCTTTGGTGGGGGTTCGAGCTCTGGAAACACCATATATTTT.